The clone carrying this TCR beta chain turned up a few times. This specimen comes from a study of spatial heterogeneity in lung cancer. Study details: Samples were donated by 72 untreated early-stage non-small cell lung cancer patients. Those follow-up PBMC samples that were available underwent sequencing, at a median interval of approximately 22 months following resection.

Time point denoted: blood at routine non-recurrence follow-up after resection. Unsorted whole RNA of tumor, nontumor lung or frozen PBMC was sequenced. In germline, CDR1 is DFQATT, CDR2 SNEGSKA (reference sequence). With 2 bases clipped from V and 2 bases from J, the junction kept 7 bases outside the gene matches. The CDR3 runs 17 residues. MiXCR, run by TCRdb on the 5' RACE reads, gives a single entry per CDR3 protein. In the table there are under 20,000 distinct CDR3 sequences, 9.2% of which are singletons. The specimen was PBMCs, collected at follow-up. The clonotype was recovered from a male donor with early-stage non-small cell lung cancer. The genes are TRBV20-1 and TRBJ2-7; 15 positions match TRBD2. This chain's CDR3 is CSARPYGTSGGPYEQYF. In nucleotides, the CDR3 is TGCAGTGCTAGACCTTACGGGACTAGCGGGGGGCCCTACGAGCAGTACTTC.